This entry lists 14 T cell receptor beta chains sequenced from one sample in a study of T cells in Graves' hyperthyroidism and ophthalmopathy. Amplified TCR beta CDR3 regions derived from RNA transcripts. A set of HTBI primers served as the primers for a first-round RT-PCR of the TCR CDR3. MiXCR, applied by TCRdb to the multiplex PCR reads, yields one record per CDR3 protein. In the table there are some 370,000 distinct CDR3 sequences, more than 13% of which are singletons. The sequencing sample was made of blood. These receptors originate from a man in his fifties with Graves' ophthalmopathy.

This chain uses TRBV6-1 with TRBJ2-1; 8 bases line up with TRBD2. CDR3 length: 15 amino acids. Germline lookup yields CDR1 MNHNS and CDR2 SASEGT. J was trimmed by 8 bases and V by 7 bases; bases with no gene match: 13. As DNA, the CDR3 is TGTGCCAGCAAGGAGGGGCGGGAGGTTTTCTATGAGCAGTTCTTC. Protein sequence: CASKEGREVFYEQFF.

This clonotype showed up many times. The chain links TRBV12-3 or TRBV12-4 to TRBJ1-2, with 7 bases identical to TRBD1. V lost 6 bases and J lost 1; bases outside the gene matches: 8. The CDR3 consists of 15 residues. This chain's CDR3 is CASRPSGTDNYGYTF. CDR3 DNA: TGTGCCAGCAGGCCATCCGGGACAGATAACTATGGCTACACCTTC.

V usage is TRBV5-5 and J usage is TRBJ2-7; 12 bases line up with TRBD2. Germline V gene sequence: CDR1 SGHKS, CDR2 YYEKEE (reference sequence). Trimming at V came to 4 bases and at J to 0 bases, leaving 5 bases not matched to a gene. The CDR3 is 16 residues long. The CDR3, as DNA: TGTGCCAGCAGCCCTCGACTAGCGGGGGACTCCTACGAGCAGTACTTC. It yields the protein CASSPRLAGDSYEQYF. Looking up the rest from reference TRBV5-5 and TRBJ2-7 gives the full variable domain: DAGVTQSPTHLIKTRGQQVTLRCSPISGHKSVSWYQQVLGQGPQFIFQYYEKEERGRGNFPDRFSARQFPNYSSELNVNALLLGDSALYLCASSPRLAGDSYEQYFGPGTRLTVT.

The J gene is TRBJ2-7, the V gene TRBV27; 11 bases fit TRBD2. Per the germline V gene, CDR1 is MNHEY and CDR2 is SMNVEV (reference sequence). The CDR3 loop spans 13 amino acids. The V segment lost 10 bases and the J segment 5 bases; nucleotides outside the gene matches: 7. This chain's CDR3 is CAKPLAGGHEQYF. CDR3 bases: TGTGCCAAACCCCTAGCGGGAGGACACGAGCAGTACTTC.

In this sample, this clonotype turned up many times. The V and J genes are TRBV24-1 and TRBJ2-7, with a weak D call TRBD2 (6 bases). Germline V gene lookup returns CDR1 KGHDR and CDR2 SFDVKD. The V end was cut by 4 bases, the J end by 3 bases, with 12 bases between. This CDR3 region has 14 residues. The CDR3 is CATSDRSGRYEQYF. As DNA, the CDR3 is TGTGCCACCAGTGACCGCAGCGGGCGCTACGAGCAGTACTTC.

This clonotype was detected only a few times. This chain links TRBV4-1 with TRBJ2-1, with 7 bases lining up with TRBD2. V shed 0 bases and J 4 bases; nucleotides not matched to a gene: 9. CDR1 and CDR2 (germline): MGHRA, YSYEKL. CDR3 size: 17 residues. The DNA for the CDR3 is TGCGCCAGCAGCCAAGATTCGGGGGGATCATCTTACAATGAGCAGTTCTTC. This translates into CASSQDSGGSSYNEQFF.

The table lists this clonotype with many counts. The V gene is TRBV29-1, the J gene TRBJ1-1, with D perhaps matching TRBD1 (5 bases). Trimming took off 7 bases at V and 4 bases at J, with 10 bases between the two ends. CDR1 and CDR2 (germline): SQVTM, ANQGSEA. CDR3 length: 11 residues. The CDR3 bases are TGCAGCGGGAGGGGTGGCACTGAAGCTTTCTTT. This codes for CSGRGGTEAFF.

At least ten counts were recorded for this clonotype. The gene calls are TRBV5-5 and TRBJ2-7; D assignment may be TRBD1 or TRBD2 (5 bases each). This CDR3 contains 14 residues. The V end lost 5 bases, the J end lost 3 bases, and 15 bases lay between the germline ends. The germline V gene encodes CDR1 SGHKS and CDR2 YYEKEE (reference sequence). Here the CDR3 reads CASRGEGLSYEQYF. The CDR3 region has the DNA TGTGCCAGCAGAGGAGAGGGGTTAAGCTACGAGCAGTACTTC.

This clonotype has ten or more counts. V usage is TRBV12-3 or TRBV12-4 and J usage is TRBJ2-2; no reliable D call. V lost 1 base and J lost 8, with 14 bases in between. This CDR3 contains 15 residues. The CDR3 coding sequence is TGTGCCAGCAGTTTAGTTCCCCATCTTGGGGGGGAGCTGTTTTTT. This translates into CASSLVPHLGGELFF.

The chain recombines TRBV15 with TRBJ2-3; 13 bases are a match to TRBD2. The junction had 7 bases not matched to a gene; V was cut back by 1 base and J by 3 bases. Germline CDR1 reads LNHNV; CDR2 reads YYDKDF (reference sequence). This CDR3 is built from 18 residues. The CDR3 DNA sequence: TGTGCCACCAGCAGAGGATTACCGGGACTAGCGGGAACAGATACGCAGTATTTT. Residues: CATSRGLPGLAGTDTQYF.

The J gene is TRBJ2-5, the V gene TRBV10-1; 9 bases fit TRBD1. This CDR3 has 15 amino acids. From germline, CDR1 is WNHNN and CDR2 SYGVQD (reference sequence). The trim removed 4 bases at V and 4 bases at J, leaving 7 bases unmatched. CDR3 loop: CASSGGQGVRETQYF. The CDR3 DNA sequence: TGCGCCAGCAGTGGGGGACAGGGAGTACGAGAGACCCAGTACTTC.

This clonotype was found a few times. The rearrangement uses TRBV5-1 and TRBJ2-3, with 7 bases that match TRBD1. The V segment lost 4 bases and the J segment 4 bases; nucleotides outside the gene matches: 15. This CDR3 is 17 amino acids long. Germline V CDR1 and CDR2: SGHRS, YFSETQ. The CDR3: CASSNPEDRAGADTQYF. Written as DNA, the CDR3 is TGCGCCAGCAGCAATCCCGAAGACAGGGCTGGGGCAGATACGCAGTATTTT. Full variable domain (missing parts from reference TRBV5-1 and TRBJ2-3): KAGVTQTPRYLIKTRGQQVTLSCSPISGHRSVSWYQQTPGQGLQFLFEYFSETQRNKGNFPGRFSGRQFSNSRSEMNVSTLELGDSALYLCASSNPEDRAGADTQYFGPGTRLTVL.

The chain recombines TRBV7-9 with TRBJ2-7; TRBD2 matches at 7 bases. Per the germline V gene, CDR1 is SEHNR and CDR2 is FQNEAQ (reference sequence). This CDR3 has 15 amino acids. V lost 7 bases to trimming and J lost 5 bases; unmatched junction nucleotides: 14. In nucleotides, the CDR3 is TGTGCCAGCACCGCTGGGAGTGGGGCGGGAGACGAGCAGTACTTC. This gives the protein CASTAGSGAGDEQYF.

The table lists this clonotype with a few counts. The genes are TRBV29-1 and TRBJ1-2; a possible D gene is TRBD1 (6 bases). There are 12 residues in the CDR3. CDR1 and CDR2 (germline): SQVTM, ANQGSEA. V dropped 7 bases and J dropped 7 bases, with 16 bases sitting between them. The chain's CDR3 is CSGDQGYSGYTF. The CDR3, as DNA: TGCAGCGGCGATCAGGGGTATTCTGGCTACACCTTC.